This TCR beta chain was documented in a study of blood T cell repertoires in COVID-19. Study-level background: From the United States, Italy and Spain came samples of acute and convalescent COVID-19.

Germline lookup yields CDR1 SGHAT and CDR2 FQDESV (reference sequence). This CDR3 has 15 residues. Losses at the gene ends were 0 bases for V and 4 bases for J; bases not matched to a gene: 4. This clone appeared a single time. Allocation to cohorts depended on clinical history reported by the participants. Resolution of symptoms, clearance, or two negative PCRs was present in recovered Cohort 3 donors. The method was immunoSEQ multiplex PCR; TCRdb's version includes in-frame clones alone and lacks a portion of them. Of around 250,000 clones in the sample, 85% to 90% were seen once. The chain recombines TRBV11-1 with TRBJ2-7; 9 bases agree with TRBD2. The clonotype comes from a young man who had recovered from COVID-19. The source material was PBMCs or T cells enriched from blood (not recorded which). CDR3 sequence (DNA): TGTGCCAGCAGCTTAGCGGCCAGCGGGGGGTACGAGCAGTACTTC. Translated: CASSLAASGGYEQYF.